These 30 T cell receptor beta chains came from one sample sequenced in a study of cytomegalovirus exposure and HLA in healthy donors. 60 Vbeta and 13 Jbeta primers were used in PCR. Assay used: immunoSEQ multiplex PCR; TCRdb lists only in-frame clones, some missing. The table shows about 210,000 clones, with approximately 81% occurring only once. The sequencing input was PBMCs. The receptors were sampled from a man aged 25 to 45 in good health and CMV-seronegative.

The chain employs TRBV2 and TRBJ1-1; tentative D call: TRBD1 (5 bases). CDR3 length equals 18 residues. Trimming stripped 2 bases from V and 6 bases from J, with 25 bases between. Germline lookup yields CDR1 SNHLY and CDR2 FYNNEI. The CDR3 nucleotides read TGTGCCAGCAGTGAATTCATAACAAGGGCCGGGGGTAAGTCTGAAGCTTTCTTT. It is translated as CASSEFITRAGGKSEAFF.

V is TRBV6-1 and J is TRBJ1-4; D gene uncertain. V lost 1 base and J lost 4, with 10 bases in between. Germline V gene data show CDR1 as MNHNS and CDR2 as SASEGT. The length of the CDR3 is 15 residues. CDR3 nucleotide sequence: TGTGCCAGCAGTGAAGGAGGCCAACTTAATGAAAAACTGTTTTTT. Translated, it gives CASSEGGQLNEKLFF.

This clone was counted a few times. The chain employs TRBV28 and TRBJ1-1; no definite D call. From germline, CDR1 is MDHEN and CDR2 SYDVKM. There are 12 residues in the CDR3. Trimming removed 6 bases from V and 3 bases from J, with 8 bases in between. DNA for the CDR3: TGTGCCAGCAGATACAAATACACTGAAGCTTTCTTT. This translates into CASRYKYTEAFF.

The rearrangement links TRBV13 to TRBJ1-1, with 7 bases matching TRBD1. The ends lost 3 bases at V and 5 bases at J; junction bases unmatched: 3. Germline CDR1 reads PRHDT; CDR2 reads FYEKMQ (reference sequence). This CDR3 is 13 amino acids long. The CDR3 nucleotides are TGTGCCAGCAGCTTGGCAGGGGGGACTGAAGCTTTCTTT. Translation gives CASSLAGGTEAFF.

As for this clone: This sample includes further DNA sequences coding for the same CDR3. The chain employs TRBV5-1 and TRBJ2-7; D remains unclear. Per germline, CDR1 SGHRS and CDR2 YFSETQ. Between the trimmed V and J ends, which lost 3 bases and 6 bases, there was a span of 16 bases. CDR3 size: 14 residues. DNA of the CDR3: TGCGCCAGCAGCTCACGATTTGAGTTCCGCGAGCAGTACTTC. It translates to CASSSRFEFREQYF.

The chain couples TRBV2 to TRBJ2-1; 10 nucleotides line up with TRBD2. Trimming took 8 bases from V and 9 from J; bases not matched to a gene: 7. This CDR3 is 13 amino acids long. Germline V gene sequence: CDR1 SNHLY, CDR2 FYNNEI. The CDR3 region has the DNA TGTGCCAGCGCTAGCGGGGGCAGGGGTGAGCAGTTCTTC. This translates into CASASGGRGEQFF.

This clone was found a few times. V usage is TRBV9 and J usage is TRBJ2-1; 7 positions match TRBD1. J was trimmed by 2 bases and V by 4 bases; bases with no gene match: 6. CDR1 and CDR2 from the germline V gene are SGDLS and YYNGEE. This CDR3 has 15 amino acids. CDR3 region: CASSPSGTAYNEQFF. CDR3 DNA: TGTGCCAGCAGCCCCTCCGGGACAGCCTACAATGAGCAGTTCTTC.

The chain couples TRBV7-2 to TRBJ2-7, with 7 bases lining up with TRBD2. V shed 5 bases, J shed 1 base, and the junction held 5 bases outside the gene matches. This CDR3 contains 14 residues. Germline V gene lookup returns CDR1 SGHTA and CDR2 FQGNSA. The CDR3 sequence: CASSKHGGSYEQYF. The CDR3 region has the DNA TGTGCCAGCAGCAAGCACGGGGGGTCCTACGAGCAGTACTTC.

In this sample, this clone turned up once. An end of the junction does not agree with germline; a read error may underlie this. Other DNA variants within this sample encode the same CDR3. The chain couples TRBV6-5 to TRBJ2-6, with D perhaps TRBD1 (5 bases). This CDR3 has 14 amino acids. CDR1 is MNHEY and CDR2 is SVGAGI in the germline V gene. CDR3 amino acids: CASSLLSGASVLTF. The CDR3 DNA is TGTGCCAGCAGCCTTCTTTCTGGGGCCAGCGTCCTGACTTTC.

The gene calls are TRBV27 and TRBJ2-3; D might be TRBD1 (6 bases). The V gene lost 6 bases and the J gene lost 2 bases, with 15 bases spanning the gap. The length of the CDR3 is 15 residues. CDR1 and CDR2 from the germline V gene are MNHEY and SMNVEV (reference sequence). CDR3 loop: CASRTGYRNTDTQYF. In nucleotides, the CDR3 is TGTGCCAGCAGAACAGGGTACCGTAACACAGATACGCAGTATTTT.

Concerning this clone: The sample carries other DNA sequences with the same CDR3. The rearrangement links TRBV29-1 to TRBJ2-3; D is possibly TRBD1 (6 bases). Germline CDR1 is SQVTM and CDR2 is ANQGSEA. This CDR3 has 12 amino acids. The V gene lost 4 bases and the J gene lost 3 bases, with 8 bases spanning the gap. This CDR3 is CSVGGGTDTQYF. CDR3 DNA sequence: TGCAGCGTTGGAGGGGGAACAGATACGCAGTATTTT.

The rearrangement uses TRBV6-5 and TRBJ1-6; D not certain. The CDR3 covers 15 residues. The V and J ends lost 2 bases and 5 bases respectively, with 10 bases between them. The V gene's germline CDR1 is MNHEY and CDR2 SVGAGI. CDR3 loop: CASSYARNHNSPLHF. CDR3 nucleotide sequence: TGTGCCAGCAGTTACGCTAGAAATCATAATTCACCCCTCCACTTT.

V and J are TRBV5-4 and TRBJ2-7, with a weak D call TRBD2 (5 bases). There are 13 residues in the CDR3. CDR1 and CDR2 (germline): SGHNT, YYREEE (reference sequence). V was shortened by 4 bases and J by 7 bases, with 15 bases between the two germline ends. CDR3 sequence: CASSPGSTWEQYF. CDR3 nucleotides: TGTGCCAGCAGCCCGGGATCTACGTGGGAGCAGTACTTC.

The chain employs TRBV4-2 and TRBJ1-1; D not certain. Deletions cut 4 bases from V and 7 bases from J, with 22 bases between. CDR3 length: 16 amino acids. The germline V gene encodes CDR1 LGHNA and CDR2 YNFKEQ. CDR3 sequence (DNA): TGTGCCAGCAGCCGCGCGGGAGCAGTAGGAACGAGTGAAGCTTTCTTT. Its protein product is CASSRAGAVGTSEAFF.

The V gene is TRBV28, the J gene TRBJ1-1, with TRBD1 matching 9 bases. The germline gives CDR1 MDHEN, CDR2 SYDVKM. The CDR3 extends over 15 amino acids. Germline trimming cut 9 bases from V and 3 bases from J; bases unmatched to any gene: 11. CDR3 coding DNA: TGTGCCAGTACATACAGGGGGCGGACGTACACTGAAGCTTTCTTT. Encoded protein: CASTYRGRTYTEAFF.

V and J are TRBV27 and TRBJ1-2; TRBD1 is a possible D gene (5 bases). CDR1 is MNHEY, CDR2 SMNVEV, per germline (reference sequence). CDR3 length: 13 residues. The V gene lost 2 bases and the J gene lost 4 bases, with 8 bases spanning the gap. CDR3 loop: CASSLQGGYGYTF. CDR3 DNA sequence: TGTGCCAGCAGTTTACAGGGTGGCTATGGCTACACCTTC.

The V gene is TRBV29-1, the J gene TRBJ1-1; possibly TRBD1 for D (5 bases). The CDR3 spans 15 residues. The V and J ends lost 3 bases and 1 base respectively, with 15 bases between them. CDR1 and CDR2 from the germline V gene are SQVTM and ANQGSEA. The CDR3 loop is CSVDFGGDWNTEAFF. The CDR3 coding sequence is TGCAGCGTTGATTTCGGGGGAGATTGGAACACTGAAGCTTTCTTT. Full variable domain (remainder filled in from reference TRBV29-1 and TRBJ1-1): SAVISQKPSRDICQRGTSLTIQCQVDSQVTMMFWYRQQPGQSLTLIATANQGSEATYESGFVIDKFPISRPNLTFSTLTVSNMSPEDSSIYLCSVDFGGDWNTEAFFGQGTRLTVV.

This rearrangement joins TRBV4-2 to TRBJ1-2; D perhaps matches TRBD1 (6 bases). The length of the CDR3 is 13 residues. Per the germline V gene, CDR1 is LGHNA and CDR2 is YNFKEQ. V gave up 2 bases and J gave up 4 bases, with 8 bases separating them. CDR3 in DNA: TGTGCCAGCAGCCAACCAGGGGCCTATGGCTACACCTTC. Its protein is CASSQPGAYGYTF.

V gene TRBV5-1 combines with J gene TRBJ1-2, with D possibly being TRBD1 (6 bases). The CDR3 covers 17 residues. Deletions cut 2 bases from V and 4 bases from J, with 21 bases between. CDR1 SGHRS and CDR2 YFSETQ come from the germline V gene. In DNA, the CDR3 is TGCGCCAGCAGCTTTAGTCCTGACAGGAAGCGGGGCTATGGCTACACCTTC. Its translation: CASSFSPDRKRGYGYTF.

The chain combines TRBV6-5 with TRBJ2-7; D is perhaps TRBD1 (6 bases). The germline V and J ends were trimmed by 1 base and 2 bases, with 15 bases remaining between them. This CDR3 comprises 16 residues. CDR1 is MNHEY and CDR2 is SVGAGI in the germline V gene. Here the CDR3 reads CASSYLYRGGTYEQYF. The DNA for the CDR3 is TGTGCCAGCAGTTACTTGTACCGAGGGGGTACCTACGAGCAGTACTTC.

V usage is TRBV19 and J usage is TRBJ2-7; TRBD1 is a possible D gene (5 bases). The CDR3 extends over 15 amino acids. V lost 0 bases and J 2 bases, leaving 11 bases between the germline ends. The germline V gene encodes CDR1 LNHDA and CDR2 SQIVND (reference sequence). Here the CDR3 DNA reads TGTGCCAGTAGTATAGACCTGACAGTAACCTACGAGCAGTACTTC. Translated: CASSIDLTVTYEQYF.

On this clone: The junction and the germline gene differ at one end; a read error may be behind it. The V gene is TRBV5-4, the J gene TRBJ2-7; 7 bases align to TRBD1. The CDR3 sequence is 16 residues long. Germline CDR1 is SGHNT and CDR2 is YYREEE (reference sequence). CDR3 coding DNA: TGTGCCAGCAGCTTGGGGGGGACAGTTAGCTCCTACGGGCAGTACTTC. As protein: CASSLGGTVSSYGQYF.

The chain joins TRBV19 to TRBJ1-6, with 9 bases matching TRBD1. The CDR3 extends over 18 amino acids. Germline CDR1 and CDR2: LNHDA and SQIVND (reference sequence). J lost 3 bases, V lost 2 bases, and 8 bases had no gene match. CDR3 amino acids: CASSIRPQTGGYNSPLHF. The DNA of the CDR3 is TGTGCCAGTAGTATAAGGCCCCAGACAGGGGGCTATAATTCACCCCTCCACTTT.

The chain uses TRBV7-2 and TRBJ2-5; TRBD1 is a possible D gene (5 bases). This CDR3 region has 15 residues. Germline lookup yields CDR1 SGHTA and CDR2 FQGNSA. Trimming stripped 0 bases from V and 4 bases from J, with 12 bases between. The CDR3, as DNA: TGTGCCAGCAGCTTAGCTCGTGGAAGGGGAGAGACCCAGTACTTC. It encodes CASSLARGRGETQYF.

V and J are TRBV4-3 and TRBJ2-3; 8 nucleotides line up with TRBD1. This CDR3 spans 15 amino acids. V lost 0 bases, J lost 5 bases, and 4 bases stayed unmatched. Germline-derived CDR1 and CDR2 are LGHNA and YSLEER. DNA of the CDR3: TGCGCCAGCAGCCAAGATTGGGACAGGATAGATACGCAGTATTTT. This encodes CASSQDWDRIDTQYF.

The chain links TRBV7-9 to TRBJ1-3, with D perhaps TRBD1 (6 bases). The CDR3 totals 15 residues. Germline V gives CDR1 SEHNR, CDR2 FQNEAQ (reference sequence). Trimming removed 3 bases at V and 4 bases at J, with 13 bases between. The CDR3 DNA reads as TGTGCCAGCAGCTTGGGGGGGGCAAGCGGAAACACCATATATTTT. It specifies CASSLGGASGNTIYF.

The chain links TRBV10-1 to TRBJ2-7; TRBD2 matches at 15 bases. The CDR3 is 18 amino acids. V was clipped by 4 bases and J by 2 bases; unmatched bases: 9. In germline, CDR1 is WNHNN, CDR2 SYGVQD (reference sequence). The CDR3 loop is CASSGFGTSGGPTYEQYF. The CDR3, as DNA: TGCGCCAGCAGTGGATTCGGGACTAGCGGGGGGCCAACCTACGAGCAGTACTTC.

The chain has TRBV11-2 and TRBJ2-4, with TRBD1 matching 8 bases. V lost 5 bases, J lost 0 bases, and 6 bases stayed unmatched. The germline V gene encodes CDR1 SGHAT and CDR2 FQNNGV. The CDR3 is made up of 16 amino acids. In nucleotides, the CDR3 is TGTGCCAGCAGCCCAAGACAGGGGATAGCCAAAAACATTCAGTACTTC. Its protein is CASSPRQGIAKNIQYF.

The chain couples TRBV28 to TRBJ2-3; TRBD2 matches at 14 bases. This CDR3 spans 17 amino acids. Germline V CDR1 and CDR2: MDHEN, SYDVKM. V shed 3 bases and J 1 base; nucleotides not matched to a gene: 3. CDR3 sequence (DNA): TGTGCCAGCAGTTTGGGACTAGCGGGGGAGCGCACAGATACGCAGTATTTT. Amino acid sequence: CASSLGLAGERTDTQYF.

This chain joins TRBV18 and TRBJ1-3; possibly TRBD1 for D (6 bases). The CDR3 contains 18 residues. From germline, CDR1 is KGHSH and CDR2 LQKENI. Trimming removed 4 bases from V and 1 base from J, with 20 bases in between. The CDR3 sequence is CASSLWTAIGVSGNTIYF. The CDR3 DNA reads TGTGCCAGCTCACTATGGACAGCAATTGGGGTATCTGGAAACACCATATATTTT.